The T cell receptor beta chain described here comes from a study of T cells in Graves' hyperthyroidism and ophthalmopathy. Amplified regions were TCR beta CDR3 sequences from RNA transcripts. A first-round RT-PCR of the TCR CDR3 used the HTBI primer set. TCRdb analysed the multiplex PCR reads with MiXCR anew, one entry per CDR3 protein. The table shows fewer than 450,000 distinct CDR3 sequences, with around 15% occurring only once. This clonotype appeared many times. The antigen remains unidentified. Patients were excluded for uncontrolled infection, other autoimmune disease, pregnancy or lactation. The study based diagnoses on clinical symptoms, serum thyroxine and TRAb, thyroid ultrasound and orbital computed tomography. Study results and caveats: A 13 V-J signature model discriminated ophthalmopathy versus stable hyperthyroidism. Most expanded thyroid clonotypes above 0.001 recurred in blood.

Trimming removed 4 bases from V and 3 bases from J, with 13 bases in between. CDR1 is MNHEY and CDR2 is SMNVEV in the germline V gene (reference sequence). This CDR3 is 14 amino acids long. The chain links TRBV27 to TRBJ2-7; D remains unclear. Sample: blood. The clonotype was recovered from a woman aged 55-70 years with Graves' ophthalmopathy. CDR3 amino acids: CASSYGSKDYEQYF. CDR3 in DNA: TGTGCCAGCAGTTACGGTAGCAAAGACTACGAGCAGTACTTC.